These T cell receptor beta chains were read from a single sample in a study of T cells in Graves' hyperthyroidism and ophthalmopathy. MiXCR, applied by TCRdb to the multiplex PCR reads, yields one record per CDR3 protein. The sample has 360,000 or so distinct CDR3 sequences; about 15% are singletons. Sequenced sample: blood. The receptor set was obtained from a woman between 55 and 75 years old with Graves' ophthalmopathy. The CDR3 runs from the conserved cysteine through the conserved F or W. D genes are given only for firm matches. Not all rows give a size; the values are once, few, many and, for expanded clones, a class.

NA TRBJ1-5 TRBV12-3/TRBV12-4 NA TGTGCCAGCAGTTTATGGCGCGAGAACAATCAGCCCCAGCATTTT CASSLWRENNQPQHF
few TRBJ2-7 TRBV7-8 NA TGTGCCAGCGCCCGCAGGGGGCCCGGGACTAGAGGGTTCCTCTCCTACGAGCAGTACTTC CASARRGPGTRGFLSYEQYF
NA TRBJ2-5 TRBV6-1 TRBD2 TGTGCCAGCAGCCCATCGGGACTAGCGGGAGCAGAGACCCAGTACTTC CASSPSGLAGAETQYF
few TRBJ2-1 TRBV5-1 TRBD2 TGCGCCAGCAGCTTGGACGGCGGGAGGTACAATGAGCAGTTCTTC CASSLDGGRYNEQFF
NA TRBJ2-3 TRBV7-9 NA TGTGCCAGCAGCCCCGGGACACCTAATCCCACAGATACGCAGTATTTT CASSPGTPNPTDTQYF
many TRBJ2-3 TRBV7-8 NA TGTGCCAGCAGCTGGTCTAGGGCACCCGGGGATACGCAGTATTTT CASSWSRAPGDTQYF
NA TRBJ2-5 TRBV2 TRBD2 TGTGCCAGCAGTGAAAGCAGGGAGGGGACCCAGTACTTC CASSESREGTQYF
many TRBJ1-5 TRBV12-3/TRBV12-4 TRBD1 TGTGCCAGCAGTTTAGCGTGGGACAGGGGGAGTCAGCCCCAGCATTTT CASSLAWDRGSQPQHF
NA TRBJ2-1 TRBV28 TRBD2 TGTGCCAGCAGCATACTAGCGGGAAGTCGGTCCTACAATGAGCAGTTCTTC CASSILAGSRSYNEQFF
many TRBJ2-3 TRBV12-3/TRBV12-4 TRBD1 TGTGCCAGCTCGTGGACAGGGGAATATACGCAGTATTTT CASSWTGEYTQYF
many TRBJ2-3 TRBV7-2 NA TGTGCCAGCAGCTGGGGGTCCGGACTTTCAGATACGCAGTATTTT CASSWGSGLSDTQYF
many TRBJ2-5 TRBV5-1 NA TGCGCCAGCAACCTGGGGGGCAGGGTGGTTGAGACCCAGTACTTC CASNLGGRVVETQYF
many TRBJ2-7 TRBV20-1 TRBD2 TGCAGTGTACCGGGACTAGACTGGGTGGGCGAGCAGTACTTC CSVPGLDWVGEQYF
few TRBJ2-1 TRBV7-3 TRBD2 TGTGCCAGCGGCCCACAACCAGCGGGAGTGGGGAATGAGCAGTTCTTC CASGPQPAGVGNEQFF
many TRBJ2-7 TRBV20-1 NA TGCAGTGCTAGGGGAGGAGGGGGAGGGACGACCTACGAGCAGTACTTC CSARGGGGGTTYEQYF
NA TRBJ2-1 TRBV6-2/TRBV6-3 TRBD2 TGTGCCATCAGTTACGTAGATGGGCTAGCGGGAGGGCAGTTCTTC CAISYVDGLAGGQFF
few TRBJ2-3 TRBV4-1 NA TGCGCCAGCAGCCAACCCCCCAGCACAGATACGCAGTATTTT CASSQPPSTDTQYF
NA TRBJ2-2 TRBV3-1 NA TGTGCCAGCAGCCAAGACCCGAGGGACACCGGGGAGCTGTTTTTT CASSQDPRDTGELFF
NA TRBJ1-3 TRBV9 NA TGTGCCAGCAGCGTAGGAGCGCAGGGGTGGGACACCATATATTTT CASSVGAQGWDTIYF
many TRBJ1-2 TRBV11-2 NA TGTGCCAGCAGCTTAGTAGGGGACACTGGCTACACCTTC CASSLVGDTGYTF
many TRBJ2-2 TRBV7-8 NA TGTGCCAGCAGCCTGCCGACCGGGGAGCTGTTTTTT CASSLPTGELFF
many TRBJ2-1 TRBV11-2 TRBD2 TGTGCCAGCAGCCCTACCGGGGGGAGAAATGAGCAGTTCTTC CASSPTGGRNEQFF
many TRBJ2-1 TRBV11-1 TRBD2 TGTGCCAGCAGCTTAGAAATAGCGGGAGGGTACAATGAGCAGTTCTTC CASSLEIAGGYNEQFF
few TRBJ2-3 TRBV19 NA TGTGCCAGTAGTATAAGGAGAGCAGATACGCAGTATTTT CASSIRRADTQYF
many TRBJ2-4 TRBV28 TRBD2 TGTGCCAGCAGTGGGGCTGGGGGGGTCAAAAACATTCAGTACTTC CASSGAGGVKNIQYF
many TRBJ2-1 TRBV11-3 NA TGTGCCAGCAGCTCCGCTTCAGAGCAGTTCTTC CASSSASEQFF
many TRBJ2-1 TRBV12-5 TRBD1 TGTGCTAGTGGTTGGGGACAGGGAGATGAGCAGTTCTTC CASGWGQGDEQFF
many TRBJ2-7 TRBV7-2 NA TGTGCCAGCAGCTTCGGTCCGGGTGGGTACGAGCAGTACTTC CASSFGPGGYEQYF
many TRBJ1-1 TRBV12-3/TRBV12-4 NA TGTGCCAGCAGTCCAGAAGGAGTGAACACTGAAGCTTTCTTT CASSPEGVNTEAFF
NA TRBJ2-1 TRBV24-1 TRBD2 TGTGCCACAGTGGGGTGGGGGCTAGCGGGGAACAATGAGCAGTTCTTC CATVGWGLAGNNEQFF
NA TRBJ2-1 TRBV2 TRBD2 TGTGCCAGCAGCGGAGGCGGGGGGATCTCCTACAATGAGCAGTTCTTC CASSGGGGISYNEQFF
many TRBJ2-1 TRBV11-2 TRBD2 TGTGCCAGCAGCTTAATTAGAAGGATTAGCGGGAGTGGGAATGAGCAGTTCTTC CASSLIRRISGSGNEQFF
NA TRBJ2-1 TRBV5-5 NA TGTGCCAGCAGCTTGGCCATTAGCATTGGTTATAATGAGCAGTTCTTC CASSLAISIGYNEQFF
many TRBJ1-5 TRBV5-1 NA TGCGCCAGCAGCTTGGACGGTCAGCCCCAGCATTTT CASSLDGQPQHF
many TRBJ2-7 TRBV28 TRBD1 TGTGCCAGCAGGACCGGGACAGTGTTCTCCTACGAGCAGTACTTC CASRTGTVFSYEQYF
few TRBJ2-7 TRBV4-1 TRBD1 TGCGCCAGCAGCCAAGATGGGAAAGGGGGCGCCGAGCAGTACTTC CASSQDGKGGAEQYF
NA TRBJ1-1 TRBV15 NA TGTGCCACCAGCAGAGAGTATTCGGACCGGAACACTGAAGCTTTCTTT CATSREYSDRNTEAFF
many TRBJ2-1 TRBV20-1 TRBD2 TGCAGTGCTAGAGATCAAGCCCTAGCGGGAGTCAATGAGCAGTTCTTC CSARDQALAGVNEQFF
few TRBJ1-1 TRBV20-1 NA TGCAGTGCTAGCTATCGGGACATGAACACTGAAGCTTTCTTT CSASYRDMNTEAFF
many TRBJ2-7 TRBV11-2 NA TGTGCCAGCAGCCGAGCAGGGTCGTCAGAGCAGTACTTC CASSRAGSSEQYF
few TRBJ1-5 TRBV5-6 TRBD1 TGTGCCAGCAGCTTGAGAGACAGGGACCAGCCCCAGCATTTT CASSLRDRDQPQHF
many TRBJ2-7 TRBV28 TRBD2 TGTGCCAGCAGTCCCCGACTAGCGGGAGACTACGAGCAGTACTTC CASSPRLAGDYEQYF